This TCR beta chain is drawn from a study of OX40 agonist ivuxolimab in advanced cancers. Study information: As their treatment, patients were administered ivuxolimab, an agonistic anti-OX40 (CD134) antibody. The mean age was approximately 60 years, ranging from about 23 to 79, with less than 90% of participants male.

Patients with a history of autoimmune disease or on systemic immunosuppression were excluded. The CDR3 consists of 13 residues. Germline CDR1 reads SGHVS; CDR2 reads FNYEAQ. Deletions cut 5 bases from V and 1 base from J, with 8 bases between. Findings and limits, study-wide: Partly responding patients at 0.1-3.0 mg/kg showed some of the smallest clonal expansion.

Concerning this clone itself: Its antigen is unknown.

Using immunoSEQ multiplex PCR, the repertoire was profiled, and TCRdb retains in-frame clones only, with some absent. Among roughly 60,000 clones, roughly 89% were seen once, and the ten largest hold roughly 13%. The material sequenced was CD4+ or CD8+ T cells sorted from blood, taken in a trial of the OX40 agonist ivuxolimab. The clonotype comes from an adult with an advanced solid tumor such as melanoma, head and neck, liver or kidney cancer. This sequence joins TRBV7-6 and TRBJ1-1; D not certain. The CDR3 coding sequence is TGTGCCAGCAGCCCAAATCGGAACACTGAAGCTTTCTTT. Translated, it gives CASSPNRNTEAFF.